The rows below give T cell receptor beta chains drawn from one sample of a study of T cell responses to AZD1222 COVID-19 vaccine. This table comes from immunoSEQ multiplex PCR, and its TCRdb copy is limited to in-frame clones, with some not included. The sample contains 150,000 to 200,000 clones, approximately 94% of which appear only once. The material was peripheral blood, obtained 28 days after the second dose of the MenACWY control vaccine. These receptors were collected from an adult who received the MenACWY meningococcal vaccine as a control. Each CDR3 is given with its conserved first and last residue. A D gene is named only where the DNA matches it firmly. Some rows mark clone size as missing; the rest say once, few, many or name a class of expanded clone.

J gene: TRBJ2-7
D gene: TRBD2
V gene: TRBV7-6
clone size: .
CDR3 protein: CASSLSPGGPYEQYF
CDR3 DNA: TGTGCCAGCAGCTTATCCCCGGGAGGGCCCTACGAGCAGTACTTC

J gene: TRBJ2-3
D gene: TRBD2
V gene: TRBV28
clone size: .
CDR3 protein: CASSLRLAGGRRDTQYF
CDR3 DNA: TGTGCCAGCAGTTTACGTTTAGCGGGAGGGCGGAGAGATACGCAGTATTTT

J gene: TRBJ2-7
D gene: .
V gene: TRBV7-2
clone size: .
CDR3 protein: CASSFTGNYEQYF
CDR3 DNA: TGTGCCAGCAGCTTCACGGGCAACTACGAGCAGTACTTC

J gene: TRBJ2-7
D gene: .
V gene: TRBV18
clone size: .
CDR3 protein: CASSPYNGDRTVEYF
CDR3 DNA: TGTGCCAGCTCACCGTATAACGGAGACAGGACAGTCGAGTACTTC

J gene: TRBJ2-7
D gene: .
V gene: TRBV20-1
clone size: .
CDR3 protein: CSAGRGAEQYF
CDR3 DNA: TGCAGTGCTGGGCGAGGGGCCGAGCAGTACTTC

J gene: TRBJ1-1
D gene: .
V gene: TRBV9
clone size: .
CDR3 protein: CASSVDPAPKAEAFF
CDR3 DNA: TGTGCCAGCAGCGTAGACCCGGCCCCTAAGGCTGAAGCTTTCTTT

J gene: TRBJ1-3
D gene: .
V gene: TRBV27
clone size: .
CDR3 protein: CASRSPGNTIYF
CDR3 DNA: TGTGCCAGCCGGAGTCCCGGAAACACCATATATTTT

J gene: TRBJ1-5
D gene: .
V gene: TRBV21-1
clone size: .
CDR3 protein: CASSRGIREPPYSNQPQHF
CDR3 DNA: TGTGCCAGCAGCCGTGGGATCAGGGAGCCCCCCTATAGCAATCAGCCCCAGCATTTT

J gene: TRBJ2-7
D gene: .
V gene: TRBV3-1/TRBV3-2
clone size: .
CDR3 protein: CASSPGQARHCEQYF
CDR3 DNA: TGTGCCAGCAGCCCCGGTCAAGCCCGCCATTGCGAGCAGTACTTC

J gene: TRBJ1-5
D gene: .
V gene: TRBV4-1
clone size: .
CDR3 protein: CASSQLPLNQPQHF
CDR3 DNA: TGCGCCAGCAGCCAACTGCCCCTAAATCAGCCCCAGCATTTT

J gene: TRBJ1-2
D gene: .
V gene: TRBV5-6
clone size: once
CDR3 protein: CASSPGHPSYGYTF
CDR3 DNA: TGTGCCAGCAGCCCAGGACACCCGTCCTATGGCTACACCTTC

J gene: TRBJ2-2
D gene: TRBD1
V gene: TRBV5-1
clone size: .
CDR3 protein: CASSSLTGNGELFF
CDR3 DNA: TGCGCCAGCAGCTCCCTGACAGGGAACGGGGAGCTGTTTTTT

J gene: TRBJ1-1
D gene: TRBD1
V gene: TRBV5-1
clone size: .
CDR3 protein: CASSLQGARTEAFF
CDR3 DNA: TGCGCCAGCAGCTTACAGGGGGCGCGGACTGAAGCTTTCTTT

J gene: TRBJ1-2
D gene: .
V gene: TRBV4-2
clone size: few
CDR3 protein: CASSHSTGDWGYGYTF
CDR3 DNA: TGTGCCAGCAGCCACTCAACAGGCGATTGGGGCTATGGCTACACCTTC

J gene: TRBJ2-1
D gene: TRBD2
V gene: TRBV6-2/TRBV6-3
clone size: .
CDR3 protein: CASSALAGVAEQFF
CDR3 DNA: TGTGCCAGCAGTGCTCTAGCGGGAGTGGCTGAGCAGTTCTTC

J gene: TRBJ2-7
D gene: TRBD2
V gene: TRBV6-5
clone size: .
CDR3 protein: CASSQTSAKYEQYF
CDR3 DNA: TGTGCCAGCAGCCAGACTAGCGCGAAATACGAGCAGTACTTC

J gene: TRBJ2-3
D gene: TRBD2
V gene: TRBV9
clone size: .
CDR3 protein: CASSVATGLAGLTDTQYF
CDR3 DNA: TGTGCCAGCAGCGTAGCTACGGGGCTAGCGGGGCTCACAGATACGCAGTATTTT

J gene: TRBJ1-2
D gene: TRBD1
V gene: TRBV5-6
clone size: .
CDR3 protein: CASSEGTALSNYGYTF
CDR3 DNA: TGTGCCAGCAGCGAGGGGACAGCTCTATCTAACTATGGCTACACCTTC

J gene: TRBJ2-5
D gene: .
V gene: TRBV30
clone size: once
CDR3 protein: CAWSADMDWETQYF
CDR3 DNA: TGTGCCTGGAGTGCCGATATGGATTGGGAGACCCAGTACTTC

J gene: TRBJ2-7
D gene: TRBD1
V gene: TRBV19
clone size: .
CDR3 protein: CASSPGQGSTKQYF
CDR3 DNA: TGTGCCAGTAGCCCGGGACAGGGGTCTACGAAGCAGTACTTC

J gene: TRBJ2-7
D gene: .
V gene: TRBV14
clone size: .
CDR3 protein: CASSQKAYYEQYF
CDR3 DNA: TGTGCCAGCAGTCAAAAAGCATACTACGAGCAGTACTTC

J gene: TRBJ1-1
D gene: .
V gene: TRBV7-9
clone size: .
CDR3 protein: CASSSLSNTEAFF
CDR3 DNA: TGTGCCAGCAGCTCCCTGTCAAACACTGAAGCTTTCTTT

J gene: TRBJ1-1
D gene: .
V gene: TRBV27
clone size: .
CDR3 protein: CASTFSRGNTEAFF
CDR3 DNA: TGTGCCAGCACCTTCTCGAGGGGGAACACTGAAGCTTTCTTT

J gene: TRBJ1-5
D gene: .
V gene: TRBV18
clone size: .
CDR3 protein: CASSDTASNQPQHF
CDR3 DNA: TGTGCCAGCTCAGATACCGCGAGCAATCAGCCCCAGCATTTT

J gene: TRBJ1-2
D gene: .
V gene: TRBV28
clone size: .
CDR3 protein: CASSLLRGTGVNGYTF
CDR3 DNA: TGTGCCAGCAGTTTGCTGCGGGGAACGGGGGTAAATGGCTACACCTTC

J gene: TRBJ1-2
D gene: TRBD1
V gene: TRBV15
clone size: .
CDR3 protein: CATSRGPDRANYGYTF
CDR3 DNA: TGTGCCACCAGCAGAGGACCGGACAGGGCTAACTATGGCTACACCTTC

J gene: TRBJ2-7
D gene: TRBD2
V gene: TRBV19
clone size: .
CDR3 protein: CASSMDGAGGRTYEQYF
CDR3 DNA: TGTGCCAGTAGTATGGACGGAGCGGGCGGGAGGACCTACGAGCAGTACTTC

J gene: TRBJ1-1
D gene: .
V gene: TRBV5-6
clone size: .
CDR3 protein: CASSLQGLGNTEAFF
CDR3 DNA: TGTGCCAGCAGCTTGCAGGGCTTGGGAAACACTGAAGCTTTCTTT

J gene: TRBJ2-7
D gene: .
V gene: TRBV5-1
clone size: .
CDR3 protein: CASSSQADGEQYF
CDR3 DNA: TGCGCCAGCAGCTCCCAAGCGGACGGGGAGCAGTACTTC

J gene: TRBJ1-3
D gene: .
V gene: TRBV9
clone size: .
CDR3 protein: CASSLPGANTIYF
CDR3 DNA: TGTGCCAGCAGCCTACCGGGGGCAAACACCATATATTTT

J gene: TRBJ2-7
D gene: .
V gene: TRBV5-8
clone size: .
CDR3 protein: CASTSTGSKQYF
CDR3 DNA: TGTGCCAGCACCTCCACGGGTTCGAAGCAGTACTTC

J gene: TRBJ1-1
D gene: .
V gene: TRBV6-5
clone size: .
CDR3 protein: CASSWAGAPRGAFF
CDR3 DNA: TGTGCCAGCAGTTGGGCCGGGGCCCCCCGGGGAGCTTTCTTT

J gene: TRBJ1-2
D gene: .
V gene: TRBV29-1
clone size: .
CDR3 protein: CSVDALRGRAVDGYTF
CDR3 DNA: TGCAGCGTTGATGCCCTCAGAGGACGGGCCGTGGATGGCTACACCTTC

J gene: TRBJ1-4
D gene: TRBD1
V gene: TRBV30
clone size: .
CDR3 protein: CAWRRPGGMGNEKLFF
CDR3 DNA: TGTGCCTGGAGGCGACCAGGGGGCATGGGTAATGAAAAACTGTTTTTT

J gene: TRBJ2-1
D gene: .
V gene: TRBV11-3
clone size: .
CDR3 protein: CASSLDSGYNEQFF
CDR3 DNA: TGTGCCAGCAGCTTAGATTCAGGGTACAATGAGCAGTTCTTC

J gene: TRBJ1-1
D gene: .
V gene: TRBV24-1
clone size: .
CDR3 protein: CATSDLQKNTEAFF
CDR3 DNA: TGTGCCACCAGTGATTTACAGAAGAACACTGAAGCTTTCTTT

J gene: TRBJ2-7
D gene: .
V gene: TRBV19
clone size: .
CDR3 protein: CASSSGLAYEQYF
CDR3 DNA: TGTGCCAGTAGTTCCGGTCTCGCCTACGAGCAGTACTTC

J gene: TRBJ2-1
D gene: .
V gene: TRBV7-3
clone size: .
CDR3 protein: CASSSIAVSSYNEQFF
CDR3 DNA: TGTGCCAGCAGCTCAATAGCGGTTAGCTCCTACAATGAGCAGTTCTTC

J gene: TRBJ1-2
D gene: .
V gene: TRBV9
clone size: .
CDR3 protein: CASSVGLGQGYGYTF
CDR3 DNA: TGTGCCAGCAGCGTAGGTCTGGGCCAGGGCTATGGCTACACCTTC

J gene: TRBJ2-3
D gene: TRBD1
V gene: TRBV7-6
clone size: .
CDR3 protein: CASSLGSGQGTDTQYF
CDR3 DNA: TGTGCCAGCAGCTTAGGATCGGGACAGGGGACAGATACGCAGTATTTT